Listed below are T cell receptor beta chains from one sample, sequenced in a study of T cells in Graves' hyperthyroidism and ophthalmopathy. Each CDR3 protein is one row after TCRdb ran MiXCR on the multiplex PCR reads. The sample yields about 840,000 distinct CDR3 sequences, approximately 40% seen once. The sample comprised blood. All receptors derive from a man between 18 and 35 years old with Graves' hyperthyroidism. Each CDR3 is given with its conserved first and last residue. The D gene is left open where the match is weak. Size values are once, few and many counts, or a class for expanded clones, and some rows have none.

>TRBV10-3|TRBD1|-|TRBJ2-7
CAIRGTGVGYEQYF
TGTGCCATCAGGGGGACAGGGGTCGGATACGAGCAGTACTTC
>TRBV10-3|-|many|TRBJ1-1
CAISDGGQNTEAFF
TGTGCCATCAGTGACGGGGGGCAGAACACTGAAGCTTTCTTT
>TRBV7-2|TRBD1|-|TRBJ1-4
CASSKQGNTEKLFF
TGTGCCAGCAGCAAACAGGGGAACACTGAAAAACTGTTTTTT
>TRBV7-8|-|many|TRBJ2-7
CASSPGADYEQYF
TGTGCCAGCAGCCCCGGGGCCGACTACGAGCAGTACTTC
>TRBV7-6|-|once|TRBJ1-2
CASSFGGRDGYTF
TGTGCCAGCAGCTTTGGGGGGCGGGATGGCTACACCTTC
>TRBV7-2|-|many|TRBJ1-5
CASSQQQNQPQHF
TGTGCCAGCAGCCAACAACAGAATCAGCCCCAGCATTTT
>TRBV19|TRBD1|few|TRBJ1-1
CASSGRASQGSAEAFF
TGTGCCAGTAGTGGACGGGCCTCACAGGGGTCTGCTGAAGCTTTCTTT
>TRBV10-3|-|-|TRBJ1-1
CAISENEDEGINTEAFF
TGCGCCATCAGTGAAAATGAGGACGAAGGCATCAACACTGAAGCTTTCTTT
>TRBV6-1|-|few|TRBJ2-7
CASSESGDEQYF
TGTGCCAGCAGTGAATCTGGGGACGAGCAGTACTTC
>TRBV2|-|many|TRBJ2-6
CASSLRGANVLTF
TGTGCCAGCAGCTTACGTGGGGCCAACGTCCTGACTTTC
>TRBV25-1|TRBD1|-|TRBJ1-4
CASSDKGQGSEKLFF
TGTGCCAGCAGTGATAAAGGACAGGGTAGTGAAAAACTGTTTTTT
>TRBV5-1|-|few|TRBJ1-1
CASSLAGAEGTEAFF
TGCGCCAGCAGCTTGGCAGGGGCCGAGGGCACTGAAGCTTTCTTT
>TRBV7-9|-|once|TRBJ1-2
CASSFKGGGYTF
TGTGCCAGCAGCTTTAAGGGCGGAGGCTACACCTTC
>TRBV19|-|few|TRBJ1-1
CASSDRGDQGEAFF
TGTGCCAGCAGTGATAGGGGGGACCAAGGTGAAGCTTTCTTT
>TRBV6-4|TRBD2|-|TRBJ2-7
CASRPIAGAAYEQYF
TGTGCCAGCAGACCGATAGCGGGAGCTGCCTACGAGCAGTACTTC
>TRBV9|-|-|TRBJ1-6
CASSPRSESSYNSPLHF
TGTGCCAGCAGCCCTAGGTCGGAAAGCTCCTATAATTCACCCCTCCACTTT
>TRBV6-1|-|few|TRBJ1-2
CASSEAGGASYGYTF
TGTGCCAGCAGTGAGGCCGGGGGCGCGAGTTATGGCTACACCTTC
>TRBV19|-|few|TRBJ1-5
CASSYDRSNQPQHF
TGTGCCAGCAGCTACGACAGGAGCAATCAGCCCCAGCATTTT
>TRBV2|-|few|TRBJ2-1
CASSDAGGLDEQFF
TGTGCCAGCAGTGATGCAGGAGGCTTAGATGAGCAGTTCTTC
>TRBV2|-|once|TRBJ1-6
CTSRPLENSPLHF
TGTACCAGCAGACCATTGGAAAATTCACCCCTCCACTTT
>TRBV29-1|-|-|TRBJ2-2
CSEDPYHGNGELFF
TGCAGCGAGGACCCTTACCATGGGAACGGGGAGCTGTTTTTT
>TRBV9|TRBD2|-|TRBJ2-2
CASSLGAGGPLDTGELFF
TGTGCCAGCAGCCTGGGGGCGGGAGGGCCATTGGACACCGGGGAGCTGTTTTTT
>TRBV7-3|TRBD2|-|TRBJ2-2
CASTLRTSGLAGELFF
TGTGCCAGCACCCTGAGGACTAGCGGTCTCGCCGGGGAGCTGTTTTTT
>TRBV9|-|-|TRBJ1-1
CASSQELSGNTEAFF
TGTGCCAGCAGCCAAGAACTGTCGGGGAACACTGAAGCTTTCTTT
>TRBV7-9|-|many|TRBJ2-7
CASRVDLGAYEQYF
TGTGCCAGCAGAGTCGATTTGGGGGCCTACGAGCAGTACTTC
>TRBV12-3/TRBV12-4|-|few|TRBJ2-7
CASSSNPQEQYF
TGTGCCAGCAGTTCGAACCCGCAGGAGCAGTACTTC
>TRBV2|-|few|TRBJ1-1
CASSEVERVTEAFF
TGTGCCAGCAGTGAAGTGGAACGAGTAACTGAAGCTTTCTTT
>TRBV7-3|-|few|TRBJ2-5
CASSLIRRDRGETQYF
TGTGCCAGCAGCTTAATCCGGCGGGACCGGGGAGAGACCCAGTACTTC
>TRBV19|-|-|TRBJ1-5
CASSIGANSGQPQHF
TGTGCCAGTAGTATTGGAGCGAACAGCGGGCAGCCCCAGCATTTT
>TRBV12-3/TRBV12-4|TRBD1|many|TRBJ1-1
CASSPGTGITEAFF
TGTGCCAGCAGTCCAGGGACAGGGATCACTGAAGCTTTCTTT
>TRBV9|-|-|TRBJ2-2
CATQVVAGNTGELFF
TGTGCCACCCAAGTGGTAGCAGGGAACACCGGGGAGCTGTTTTTT
>TRBV5-1|-|many|TRBJ1-1
CASSAGEGAGEAFF
TGCGCCAGCAGCGCCGGAGAGGGTGCGGGGGAAGCTTTCTTT
>TRBV7-9|TRBD2|many|TRBJ2-5
CASTPYGGGETQYF
TGTGCCAGCACCCCGTACGGGGGAGGGGAGACCCAGTACTTC
>TRBV7-6|-|many|TRBJ2-7
CASSSGHQAGEQYF
TGTGCCAGCAGCTCCGGACACCAGGCGGGGGAGCAGTACTTC
>TRBV4-1|-|-|TRBJ2-7
CASSQVRGGYEQYF
TGCGCCAGCAGCCAAGTTCGGGGCGGCTACGAGCAGTACTTC
>TRBV25-1|TRBD1|once|TRBJ1-1
CASRKSGGNTEAFF
TGTGCCAGCAGGAAATCAGGGGGCAACACTGAAGCTTTCTTT
>TRBV7-9|-|many|TRBJ2-5
CASSSPWETQYF
TGTGCCAGCAGCTCCCCTTGGGAGACCCAGTACTTC